This is a list of T cell receptor beta chains from one sample in a study of beta chain features in type 1 diabetes. Sequencing used immunoSEQ multiplex PCR; TCRdb keeps in-frame clones, though not all of them. This table has more than 55,000 clones, around 56% appearing once. The material sequenced was Tregs from blood. The origin of the receptors is a woman in her thirties or forties with type 1 diabetes. Both conserved end residues are part of each CDR3. Fields, in order: clone size, V gene, D gene, J gene, CDR3 DNA, CDR3 protein. The D gene is left open where the match is weak. For some rows the clone size is stated as once, few or many, or as a class when expanded; others skip it.

-,TRBV30,TRBD2,TRBJ2-3,TGTGCCTGGACCAGCGGGGGCACAGATACGCAGTATTTT,CAWTSGGTDTQYF
-,TRBV4-3,-,TRBJ2-5,TGCGCCAGCAGCTCGAGGGGGGGTAGAGGAGAGACCCAGTACTTC,CASSSRGGRGETQYF
large,TRBV14,-,TRBJ1-3,TGTGCCAGCAGCCAAGATGTCGTGGGAAACACCATATATTTT,CASSQDVVGNTIYF
-,TRBV11-2,-,TRBJ2-1,TGTGCCAGCAGCCCATCCCGAGGCGCGAGCTCCTACAATGAGCAGTTCTTC,CASSPSRGASSYNEQFF
-,TRBV9,-,TRBJ1-2,TGTGCCAGCAGCGAGCTCGGCTATGGCTACACCTTC,CASSELGYGYTF
-,TRBV5-1,TRBD1,TRBJ1-1,TGCGCCAGCAGCTCCCGCGGACAGGGTTGGACTGAAGCTTTCTTT,CASSSRGQGWTEAFF
-,TRBV18,-,TRBJ1-6,TGTGCCAGCTCACCCGACAGAGCGGGACCCCTCCACTTT,CASSPDRAGPLHF
-,TRBV28,TRBD1,TRBJ2-1,TGTGCCAGCAGTTTAACGGGACAGGGTAGCAATGAGCAGTTCTTC,CASSLTGQGSNEQFF
-,TRBV5-1,-,TRBJ2-5,TGCGCCAGCAGCTCGTACGAGGGTGCAGAGACCCAGTACTTC,CASSSYEGAETQYF
-,TRBV28,-,TRBJ2-7,TGTGCCACTCATCTGGACGGGATCTACGAGCAGTACTTC,CATHLDGIYEQYF
-,TRBV7-9,-,TRBJ2-3,TGTGCCAGCAGCTCAACGCTAAATACGCAGTATTTT,CASSSTLNTQYF
few,TRBV7-2,-,TRBJ2-4,TGTGCCAGCAGCTTCTTACAGTCACAAAACATTCAGTACTTC,CASSFLQSQNIQYF
few,TRBV19,TRBD1,TRBJ1-1,TGTGCCAGTAGCCTGAGGACAGGGACGAGCACTGAAGCTTTCTTT,CASSLRTGTSTEAFF
-,TRBV7-2,-,TRBJ2-5,TGTGCCAGCAGCTGGGGCGGGGTGGAGGAGACCCAGTACTTC,CASSWGGVEETQYF
few,TRBV5-6,-,TRBJ1-1,TGTGCCAGCAGCTTGGTCGTAAGTCAGGAAGCTTTCTTT,CASSLVVSQEAFF
few,TRBV18,-,TRBJ1-1,TGTGCCAGCTCACCAGGGGAGGGTATTCCCGCTTTCTTT,CASSPGEGIPAFF
-,TRBV6-1,-,TRBJ2-3,TGTGCCAGCAGCCTCCTCCTAGCGCCAGATACGCAGTATTTT,CASSLLLAPDTQYF
-,TRBV18,-,TRBJ1-1,TGTGCCAGCTCACCGGGTTGGAGCACTGAAGCTTTCTTT,CASSPGWSTEAFF
-,TRBV10-3,TRBD1,TRBJ2-2,TGTGCCATCAGTCGGGACAGGGGGACGAACACCGGGGAGCTGTTTTTT,CAISRDRGTNTGELFF
-,TRBV6-1,TRBD1,TRBJ1-4,TGTGCCAGCAAGGTTGCAGGGGGGGAAAAACTGTTTTTT,CASKVAGGEKLFF
-,TRBV7-2,-,TRBJ1-2,TGTGCCAGCAGCCTACAGGTTTATGGCTACACCTTC,CASSLQVYGYTF
-,TRBV28,-,TRBJ2-2,TGTGCCAGCAGGCCAGTTGGCGGGGAGCTGTTTTTT,CASRPVGGELFF
-,TRBV4-1,TRBD1,TRBJ1-5,TGCGCCAGCAGCCAGCAAGGACAGGGGAGGTATAGCAATCAGCCCCAGCATTTT,CASSQQGQGRYSNQPQHF
-,TRBV4-1,-,TRBJ2-7,TGCGCCAGCAGCCGGACAGACTGGTACGAGCAGTACTTC,CASSRTDWYEQYF
few,TRBV9,-,TRBJ2-1,TGTGCCAGCAGCGTAGCTGGGGCGCTTTACAATGAGCAGTTCTTC,CASSVAGALYNEQFF
-,TRBV6-5,-,TRBJ2-6,TGTGCCAGCAGCCCCCCAGGGGCGGGGGCCAACGTCCTGACTTTC,CASSPPGAGANVLTF
-,TRBV19,-,TRBJ1-5,TGTGCCAGTAGTATAAGCGGACGCAATCAGCCCCAGCATTTT,CASSISGRNQPQHF
-,TRBV20-1,-,TRBJ2-4,TGCAGTGCTAGCCGGGACATTCAGTACTTC,CSASRDIQYF
-,TRBV11-2,TRBD2,TRBJ2-3,TGTGCCAGCAGCTTACTAGCGGTCTTCGATACGCAGTATTTT,CASSLLAVFDTQYF
-,TRBV7-9,-,TRBJ1-1,TGTGCCAGCAGCTTATCAGGGGATATGAACACTGAAGCTTTCTTT,CASSLSGDMNTEAFF
-,TRBV7-2,-,TRBJ1-2,TGTGCCAGCAGCTTAGCGGACAGTCTCTATGGCTACACCTTC,CASSLADSLYGYTF
few,TRBV4-3,-,TRBJ2-3,TGCGCCAGCAGCCAAGAAGTGACAGCTTACACAGATACGCAGTATTTT,CASSQEVTAYTDTQYF
-,TRBV2,TRBD1,TRBJ1-6,TGTGCCAGCAGAGGCACCGACAGGGCTAGTCCCCTCCACTTT,CASRGTDRASPLHF
-,TRBV28,TRBD1,TRBJ1-6,TGTGCCAGCTCCTTACAGGGGGCAGGTTCACCCCTCCACTTT,CASSLQGAGSPLHF
few,TRBV7-9,-,TRBJ1-1,TGTGCCAGCAGCTTAGTGGTGGGGAGTGAAGCTTTCTTT,CASSLVVGSEAFF
few,TRBV7-2,TRBD2,TRBJ2-3,TGTGCCAGCAGCTTAGGACTAGCGGGGAGCACAGATACGCAGTATTTT,CASSLGLAGSTDTQYF
-,TRBV6-5,-,TRBJ1-3,TGTGCCAGCAGCTCAGACATAAACACCATATATTTT,CASSSDINTIYF
-,TRBV5-6,TRBD2,TRBJ2-1,TGTGCCAGCAGCCCAGGGCTAGCGGGAAAGAATGAGCAGTTCTTC,CASSPGLAGKNEQFF
few,TRBV28,-,TRBJ2-2,TGTGCCAGCAGATCTGAAGGGGTCCAGATCACCGGGGAGCTGTTTTTT,CASRSEGVQITGELFF
-,TRBV7-2,-,TRBJ2-2,TGTGCCAGCAGCCGTGCCGGGACAACGAACACCGGGGAGCTGTTTTTT,CASSRAGTTNTGELFF
-,TRBV18,-,TRBJ2-7,TGTGCCAGCTCACCCCTCGGAGGGGGCAACGAGCAGTACTTC,CASSPLGGGNEQYF
-,TRBV28,-,TRBJ2-7,TGTGCCAGCAGTTTATTTGGCATTTCCTACGAGCAGTACTTC,CASSLFGISYEQYF
medium-sized,TRBV4-3,-,TRBJ1-2,TGCGCCAGCAGCCAAGATTGGGGAGGGTCCGGCTATGGCTACACCTTC,CASSQDWGGSGYGYTF
-,TRBV5-1,-,TRBJ2-2,TGCGCCAGCAGCGAGAGGCCTCCGTCCGGGGAGCTGTTTTTT,CASSERPPSGELFF
-,TRBV18,TRBD1,TRBJ2-2,TGTGCCAGCTCACCCGGGACAGCCACCGGGGAGCTGTTTTTT,CASSPGTATGELFF
-,TRBV27,-,TRBJ2-1,TGTGCCAGCAGTTTAATGACAGGCAATGAGCAGTTCTTC,CASSLMTGNEQFF
few,TRBV4-2,-,TRBJ2-6,TGTGCCAGCAGCCAAGATATGTCACTCTCTGGGGCCAACGTCCTGACTTTC,CASSQDMSLSGANVLTF
-,TRBV6-1,-,TRBJ2-1,TGTGCCAGCGAGGCCGTAAATGAGCAGTTCTTC,CASEAVNEQFF
-,TRBV7-2,-,TRBJ1-1,TGTGCCAGCAGCTCCAGGGGAATGAACACTGAAGCTTTCTTT,CASSSRGMNTEAFF